Listed below are T cell receptor beta chains from one sample, sequenced in a study of T cells after yellow fever vaccination. Via MiXCR, TCRdb re-called the 5' RACE reads, giving one row per CDR3 protein. The sample holds 400,000 or so distinct CDR3 sequences; around 10% are singletons and the top ten take about 17%. The source was PBMCs, collected on the day of the first yellow fever vaccination. The origin of the receptors is a man between 18 and 35 years old who received the YFV17D yellow fever vaccine. The CDR3 runs from the conserved cysteine through the conserved F or W. Fields, in order: D gene, J gene, V gene, clone size, CDR3 DNA, CDR3 protein. The D gene is left open where the match is weak. Clone size is not always given. Where it is, it says once, few, many or a class for expanded clones.

d_gene: .; j_gene: TRBJ2-5; v_gene: TRBV5-1; abundance: .; CDR3nt: TGCGCCAGCAGCTTGATAGGGACTTATCAAGAGACCCAGTACTTC; CDR3aa: CASSLIGTYQETQYF
d_gene: TRBD2; j_gene: TRBJ2-6; v_gene: TRBV10-3; abundance: .; CDR3nt: TGTGCCATCCGAAGCGGGGGAGCTGGGGCCAACGTCCTGACTTTC; CDR3aa: CAIRSGGAGANVLTF
d_gene: .; j_gene: TRBJ2-2; v_gene: TRBV5-4; abundance: many; CDR3nt: TGTGCCAGCAGTTCGCAGGGGGGGGCCGGGGAGCTGTTTTTT; CDR3aa: CASSSQGGAGELFF
d_gene: TRBD1; j_gene: TRBJ1-1; v_gene: TRBV6-1; abundance: few; CDR3nt: TGTGCCAGCAGTGACCGGGACAGGGAGACTGAAGCTTTCTTT; CDR3aa: CASSDRDRETEAFF
d_gene: .; j_gene: TRBJ1-4; v_gene: TRBV18; abundance: few; CDR3nt: TGTGCCAGCTCAGCCTATACAGGGTTACGTGATGAAAAACTGTTTTTT; CDR3aa: CASSAYTGLRDEKLFF
d_gene: .; j_gene: TRBJ1-5; v_gene: TRBV19; abundance: .; CDR3nt: TGTGCCAGTAGTATCGGGGGGGCTCCTCAGCCCCAGCATTTT; CDR3aa: CASSIGGAPQPQHF
d_gene: .; j_gene: TRBJ2-7; v_gene: TRBV5-5; abundance: many; CDR3nt: TGTGCCAGCAGCTTGGCGTGGTCAGAATACGAGCAGTACTTC; CDR3aa: CASSLAWSEYEQYF
d_gene: .; j_gene: TRBJ1-2; v_gene: TRBV6-5; abundance: few; CDR3nt: TGTGCCAGCAGTTACTCGACGGGAGTGATAGGGTATGGCTACACCTTC; CDR3aa: CASSYSTGVIGYGYTF
d_gene: .; j_gene: TRBJ1-2; v_gene: TRBV6-6; abundance: .; CDR3nt: TGTGCCAGCAGTGCACGATCGGGGGGCTACACCTTC; CDR3aa: CASSARSGGYTF
d_gene: .; j_gene: TRBJ2-7; v_gene: TRBV5-1; abundance: few; CDR3nt: TGCGCCAGCAGCTTCCAGGGGTCGGGGAACTACGAGCAGTACTTC; CDR3aa: CASSFQGSGNYEQYF
d_gene: .; j_gene: TRBJ2-5; v_gene: TRBV19; abundance: .; CDR3nt: TGTGCCAGTAGGCACGGACCCGCGGAGACCCAGTACTTC; CDR3aa: CASRHGPAETQYF
d_gene: TRBD2; j_gene: TRBJ2-5; v_gene: TRBV6-1; abundance: many; CDR3nt: TGTGCCAGCAGTGCCCAACCGACTAGCGGGGGGGAAGAGACCCAGTACTTC; CDR3aa: CASSAQPTSGGEETQYF
d_gene: TRBD1; j_gene: TRBJ1-1; v_gene: TRBV10-3; abundance: few; CDR3nt: TGTGCCATCACCACGACAGGGGGCACTGAAGCTTTCTTT; CDR3aa: CAITTTGGTEAFF
d_gene: .; j_gene: TRBJ2-5; v_gene: TRBV7-9; abundance: many; CDR3nt: TGTGCCAGCAGCTTACAGGGTTTTGGGGAGACCCAGTACTTC; CDR3aa: CASSLQGFGETQYF
d_gene: .; j_gene: TRBJ1-5; v_gene: TRBV20-1; abundance: .; CDR3nt: TGCAGTGCGAGAACCCTGGGGCAGCCCCAGCATTTT; CDR3aa: CSARTLGQPQHF
d_gene: TRBD1; j_gene: TRBJ2-3; v_gene: TRBV7-7; abundance: few; CDR3nt: TGTGCCAGCAGCTTAGTACAGGGGGCAGCTACGCAGTATTTT; CDR3aa: CASSLVQGAATQYF
d_gene: TRBD1; j_gene: TRBJ2-2; v_gene: TRBV7-6; abundance: .; CDR3nt: TGTGCCAGCAGCCCCTGGACAGGGAAAACCGGGGAGCTGTTTTTT; CDR3aa: CASSPWTGKTGELFF
d_gene: .; j_gene: TRBJ2-2; v_gene: TRBV11-2; abundance: .; CDR3nt: TGTGCCAGCAGCTCCCTGGCGGGGGCCCCCCCCGGGGAGCTGTTTTTT; CDR3aa: CASSSLAGAPPGELFF
d_gene: TRBD2; j_gene: TRBJ2-2; v_gene: TRBV9; abundance: few; CDR3nt: TGTGCCAGCAGCGTAGTTGGGAGCGGGGGGTTCGGGGAGCTGTTTTTT; CDR3aa: CASSVVGSGGFGELFF
d_gene: .; j_gene: TRBJ2-5; v_gene: TRBV4-1; abundance: few; CDR3nt: TGCGCCAGCAGAACGAGGGAGTACCAAGAGACCCAGTACTTC; CDR3aa: CASRTREYQETQYF
d_gene: .; j_gene: TRBJ2-3; v_gene: TRBV5-6; abundance: few; CDR3nt: TGTGCCAGCAGCTGGGAGGATCGCCACCCATATTTT; CDR3aa: CASSWEDRHPYF
d_gene: .; j_gene: TRBJ2-7; v_gene: TRBV6-2/TRBV6-3; abundance: many; CDR3nt: TGTGCCAGCAGTTACGGGGTTGAGCGCGAGCAGTACTTC; CDR3aa: CASSYGVEREQYF
d_gene: TRBD2; j_gene: TRBJ2-3; v_gene: TRBV13; abundance: .; CDR3nt: TGTGCCAGCAGCCCTAGACTAGCGGGGGTCGCTAGCACAGATACGCAGTATTTT; CDR3aa: CASSPRLAGVASTDTQYF
d_gene: .; j_gene: TRBJ1-5; v_gene: TRBV3-1; abundance: few; CDR3nt: TGTGCCAGCAGCCAAGCAGGACAGCCCCAGCATTTT; CDR3aa: CASSQAGQPQHF
d_gene: TRBD1; j_gene: TRBJ2-6; v_gene: TRBV11-2; abundance: .; CDR3nt: TGTGCCAGCAGCCCCGGACAGGGGGCCAGCTCTGGGGCCAACGTCCTGACTTTC; CDR3aa: CASSPGQGASSGANVLTF
d_gene: .; j_gene: TRBJ1-1; v_gene: TRBV5-6; abundance: few; CDR3nt: TGTGCCAGCACCGCATTGACAGTGAACACTGAAGCTTTCTTT; CDR3aa: CASTALTVNTEAFF
d_gene: .; j_gene: TRBJ1-1; v_gene: TRBV20-1; abundance: .; CDR3nt: TGCAGTGCTAAAGAGGACGGAGGGAACACTGAAGCTTTCTTT; CDR3aa: CSAKEDGGNTEAFF